The 10 T cell receptor beta chains presented below share a single source sample, sequenced in a study of T cell responses to AZD1222 COVID-19 vaccine (dated by TCRdb to the early 2020s). Receptors were amplified or captured by the immunoSEQ multiplex PCR assay. The table was pulled from immuneACCESS by TCRdb, which kept in-frame rearrangements only. Such tables lose some clones; where checked, under half of the loss comes from unresolved V genes, and the rest has no known cause. Counted in this sample were more than 95,000 clones; around 90% of them appeared once. Around 4.8% of the sample lies in the top ten. The time point label, read with the paper, signifies: baseline before first vaccination. Sample: peripheral blood, taken on day 0 of AZD1222 vaccination. The receptor set was obtained from an adult in good health.

The CDR3 spells CASSPFFGGLSNQPQHF. DNA of the CDR3: TGTGCCAGCAGTCCGTTTTTTGGGGGGCTTAGCAATCAGCCCCAGCATTTT. The rearrangement uses TRBV28 and TRBJ1-5; a possible D gene is TRBD1 (6 bases). V dropped 5 bases and J dropped 0 bases, with 17 bases sitting between them. There are 17 residues in the CDR3. CDR1 is MDHEN, CDR2 SYDVKM, per germline.

The J gene is TRBJ1-1, the V gene TRBV4-2, with a weak D call TRBD1 (6 bases). V lost 0 bases and J 1 base, leaving 9 bases between the germline ends. Looked up from germline, CDR1 is LGHNA and CDR2 is YNFKEQ. This CDR3 region has 15 residues. CDR3 loop: CASSQETQGNTEAFF. The CDR3 nucleotides are TGTGCCAGCAGCCAAGAGACACAGGGGAACACTGAAGCTTTCTTT.

This sequence joins TRBV5-4 and TRBJ1-3, with D possibly being TRBD1 (5 bases). This CDR3 contains 16 residues. Looked up from germline, CDR1 is SGHNT and CDR2 is YYREEE (reference sequence). Between the trimmed V and J ends, which lost 0 bases and 3 bases, there was a span of 13 bases. This CDR3 reads CASSLGGTLVGNTIYF. The CDR3 DNA reads as TGTGCCAGCAGCTTGGGAGGGACGTTGGTTGGAAACACCATATATTTT.

V usage is TRBV30 and J usage is TRBJ1-2; TRBD1 matches at 10 bases. The V gene end was trimmed by 1 base and the J gene end by 8 bases; junction bases not matched to a gene: 10. CDR3 length: 15 residues. Germline V gene data show CDR1 as GTSNPN and CDR2 as SVGIG (reference sequence). CDR3 amino acids: CAWSAPGQGVGGYTF. The CDR3 nucleotides read TGTGCCTGGAGTGCACCAGGACAGGGGGTGGGCGGCTACACCTTC.

The chain has TRBV6-1 and TRBJ2-7; no clear D. Germline V gives CDR1 MNHNS, CDR2 SASEGT. The ends were cut back, 1 base at V and 0 bases at J, with 16 bases in the middle. CDR3 length: 17 amino acids. CDR3 residues: CASSEGFGRISSYEQYF. CDR3 nucleotide sequence: TGTGCCAGCAGTGAAGGGTTCGGCAGGATCAGCTCCTACGAGCAGTACTTC.

The rearrangement joins TRBV12-3 or TRBV12-4 to TRBJ2-1; unclear D gene. Deletions cut 6 bases from V and 7 bases from J, with 7 bases between. The CDR3 runs 11 residues. The CDR3 reads CASSSMNEQFF. In DNA form, the CDR3 reads TGTGCCAGCAGCTCGATGAATGAGCAGTTCTTC.

The chain joins TRBV27 to TRBJ2-2, with 10 bases aligning to TRBD2. Per the germline V gene, CDR1 is MNHEY and CDR2 is SMNVEV (reference sequence). Unmatched junction bases numbered 3, after V lost 7 bases and J lost 1 base. The CDR3 spans 15 residues. The CDR3: CASKRLAGNTGELFF. The CDR3 bases are TGTGCCAGCAAGAGACTAGCGGGGAACACCGGGGAGCTGTTTTTT.

CDR3 sequence: CASSPLRGAKAYYNEQFF. The CDR3, as DNA: TGTGCCAGCTCACCGTTGCGGGGGGCCAAGGCGTACTACAATGAGCAGTTCTTC. The chain employs TRBV18 and TRBJ2-1, with 8 nucleotides matching TRBD2. The CDR3 sequence is 18 residues long. Trimming took 3 bases from V and 3 from J; bases not matched to a gene: 13. Germline V CDR1 and CDR2: KGHSH, LQKENI.

V gene TRBV27 combines with J gene TRBJ1-2; D may be TRBD1 (5 bases). This CDR3 is 14 amino acids long. The germline CDR1 and CDR2 sequences are MNHEY and SMNVEV (reference sequence). V was pared by 5 bases and J by 3 bases, with 13 bases between. DNA of the CDR3: TGTGCCAGCAGTCCCCGGGGGACTGACTATGGCTACACCTTC. Translated, it gives CASSPRGTDYGYTF.

V is TRBV4-1 and J is TRBJ2-3, with a tentative D call TRBD1 (5 bases). The CDR3 has 13 residues. Germline lookup yields CDR1 MGHRA and CDR2 YSYEKL. The germline V and J ends were trimmed by 7 bases and 6 bases, with 14 bases remaining between them. The CDR3 is CASKGVGVDTQYF. CDR3 DNA: TGCGCCAGCAAGGGCGTAGGGGTCGATACGCAGTATTTT.